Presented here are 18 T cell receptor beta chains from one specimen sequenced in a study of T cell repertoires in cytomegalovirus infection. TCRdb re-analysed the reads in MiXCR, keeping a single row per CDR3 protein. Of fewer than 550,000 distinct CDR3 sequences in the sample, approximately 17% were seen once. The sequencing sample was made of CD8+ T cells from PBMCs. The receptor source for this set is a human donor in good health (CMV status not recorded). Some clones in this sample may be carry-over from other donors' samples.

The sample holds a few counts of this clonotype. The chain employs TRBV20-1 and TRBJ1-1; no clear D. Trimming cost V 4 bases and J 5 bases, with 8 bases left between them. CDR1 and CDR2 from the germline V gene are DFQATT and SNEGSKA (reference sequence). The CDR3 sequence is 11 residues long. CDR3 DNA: TGCAGTGCTAATCTTTATACTGAAGCTTTCTTT. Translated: CSANLYTEAFF.

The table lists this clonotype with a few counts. The CDR3 here is CSVEGGGGSDTQYF. As DNA, the CDR3 is TGCAGCGTTGAAGGAGGAGGAGGGTCGGATACGCAGTATTTT. V usage is TRBV29-1 and J usage is TRBJ2-3; tentative D call: TRBD2 (6 bases). V shed 1 base and J shed 6 bases, with 14 bases lying between them. This CDR3 comprises 14 residues. Germline V lookup: CDR1 SQVTM, CDR2 ANQGSEA.

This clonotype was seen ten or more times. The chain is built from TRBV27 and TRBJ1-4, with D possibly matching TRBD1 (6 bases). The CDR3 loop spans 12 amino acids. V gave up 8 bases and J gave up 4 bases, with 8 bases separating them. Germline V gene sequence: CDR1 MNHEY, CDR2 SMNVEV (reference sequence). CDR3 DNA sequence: TGTGCCAGCGGGGGCCTTAATGAAAAACTGTTTTTT. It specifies CASGGLNEKLFF.

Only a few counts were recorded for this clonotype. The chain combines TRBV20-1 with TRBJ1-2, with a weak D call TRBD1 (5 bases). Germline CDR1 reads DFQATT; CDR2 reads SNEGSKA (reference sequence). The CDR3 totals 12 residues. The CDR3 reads CSCLGGNYGYTF. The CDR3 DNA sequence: TGCAGCTGCCTCGGGGGAAACTATGGCTACACCTTC.

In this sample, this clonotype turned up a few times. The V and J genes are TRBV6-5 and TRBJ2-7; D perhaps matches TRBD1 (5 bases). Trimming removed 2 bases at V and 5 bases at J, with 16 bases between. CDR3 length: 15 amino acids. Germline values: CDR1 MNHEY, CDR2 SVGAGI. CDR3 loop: CASSYAAGSGDEQYF. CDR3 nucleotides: TGTGCCAGCAGTTACGCGGCAGGGTCGGGCGACGAGCAGTACTTC.

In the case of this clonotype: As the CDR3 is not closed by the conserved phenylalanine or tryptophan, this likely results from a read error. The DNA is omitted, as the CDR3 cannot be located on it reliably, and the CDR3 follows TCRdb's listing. The CDR3 loop is CASSRRVSSNQPQRY. This chain links TRBV6-1 with TRBJ1-5; TRBD1, the table's D call, was not compared with the DNA. Germline values: CDR1 MNHNS, CDR2 SASEGT. The CDR3 contains 15 residues when both ends are counted.

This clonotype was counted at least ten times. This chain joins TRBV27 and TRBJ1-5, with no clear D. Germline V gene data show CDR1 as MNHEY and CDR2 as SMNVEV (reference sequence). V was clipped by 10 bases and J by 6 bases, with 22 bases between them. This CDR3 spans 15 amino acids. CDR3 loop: CATYITGEGGQPQHF. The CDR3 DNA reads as TGTGCCACTTACATCACCGGGGAAGGCGGTCAGCCCCAGCATTTT.

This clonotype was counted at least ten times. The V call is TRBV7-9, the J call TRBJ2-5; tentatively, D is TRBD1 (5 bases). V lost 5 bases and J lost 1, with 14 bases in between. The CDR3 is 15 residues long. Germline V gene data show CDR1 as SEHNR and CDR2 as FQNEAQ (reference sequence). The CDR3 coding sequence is TGTGCCAGCAGCCCCGTGACAGCTACCCAAGAGACCCAGTACTTC. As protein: CASSPVTATQETQYF.

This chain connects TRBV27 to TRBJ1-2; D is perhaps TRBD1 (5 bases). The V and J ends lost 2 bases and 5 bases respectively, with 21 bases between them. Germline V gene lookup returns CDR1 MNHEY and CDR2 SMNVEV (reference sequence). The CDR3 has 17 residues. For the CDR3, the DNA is TGTGCCAGCAGTTTAATCCCCTTGGCCCTCGGGGGGTATGGCTACACCTTC. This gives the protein CASSLIPLALGGYGYTF.

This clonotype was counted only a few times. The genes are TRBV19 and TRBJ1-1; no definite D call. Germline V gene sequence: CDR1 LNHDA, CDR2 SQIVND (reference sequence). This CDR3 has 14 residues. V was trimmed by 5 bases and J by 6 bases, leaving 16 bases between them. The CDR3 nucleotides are TGTGCCAGTAGTCTATCCTCTAGTGGCCCTGAAGCTTTCTTT. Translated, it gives CASSLSSSGPEAFF. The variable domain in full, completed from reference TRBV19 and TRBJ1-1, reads DGGITQSPKYLFRKEGQNVTLSCEQNLNHDAMYWYRQDPGQGLRLIYYSQIVNDFQKGDIAEGYSVSREKKESFPLTVTSAQKNPTAFYLCASSLSSSGPEAFFGQGTRLTVV.

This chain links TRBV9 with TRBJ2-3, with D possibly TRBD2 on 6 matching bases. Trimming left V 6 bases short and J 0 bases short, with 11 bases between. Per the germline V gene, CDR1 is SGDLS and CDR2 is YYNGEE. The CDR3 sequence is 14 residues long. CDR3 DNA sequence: TGTGCCAGCAACGGAGGGGCTAGCACAGATACGCAGTATTTT. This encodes CASNGGASTDTQYF.

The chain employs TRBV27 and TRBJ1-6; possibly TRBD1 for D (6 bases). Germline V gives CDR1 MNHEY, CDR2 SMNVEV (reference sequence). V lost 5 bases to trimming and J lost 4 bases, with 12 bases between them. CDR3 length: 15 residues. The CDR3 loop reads CASSPWTEYNSPLHF. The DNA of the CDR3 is TGTGCCAGCAGTCCCTGGACAGAGTATAATTCACCCCTCCACTTT.

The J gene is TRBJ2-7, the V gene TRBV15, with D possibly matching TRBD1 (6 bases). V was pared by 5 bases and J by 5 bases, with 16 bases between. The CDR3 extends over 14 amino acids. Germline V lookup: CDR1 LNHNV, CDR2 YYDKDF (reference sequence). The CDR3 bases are TGTGCCACCAGCCTTGAGACAGGTTGGAACGAGCAGTACTTC. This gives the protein CATSLETGWNEQYF.

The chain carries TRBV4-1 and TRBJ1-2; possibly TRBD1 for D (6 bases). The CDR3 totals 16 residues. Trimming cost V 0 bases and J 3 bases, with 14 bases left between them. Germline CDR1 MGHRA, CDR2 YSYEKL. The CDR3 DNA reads TGCGCCAGCAGCCAAGAGTCGCGGGGGCTAGACTATGGCTACACCTTC. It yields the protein CASSQESRGLDYGYTF.

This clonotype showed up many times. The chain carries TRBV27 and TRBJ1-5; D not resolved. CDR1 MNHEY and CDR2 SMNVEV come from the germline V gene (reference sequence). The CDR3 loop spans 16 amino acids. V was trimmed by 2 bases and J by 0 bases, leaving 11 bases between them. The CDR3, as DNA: TGTGCCAGCAGTTTAAGTGCCGAATATAGCAATCAGCCCCAGCATTTT. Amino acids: CASSLSAEYSNQPQHF.

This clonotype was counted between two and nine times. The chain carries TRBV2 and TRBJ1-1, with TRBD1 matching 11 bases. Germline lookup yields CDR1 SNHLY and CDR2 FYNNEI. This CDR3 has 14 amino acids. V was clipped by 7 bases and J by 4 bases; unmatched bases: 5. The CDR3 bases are TGTGCCAGCAAGGACAGGGGGCAGGGCACTGAAGCTTTCTTT. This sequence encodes CASKDRGQGTEAFF.

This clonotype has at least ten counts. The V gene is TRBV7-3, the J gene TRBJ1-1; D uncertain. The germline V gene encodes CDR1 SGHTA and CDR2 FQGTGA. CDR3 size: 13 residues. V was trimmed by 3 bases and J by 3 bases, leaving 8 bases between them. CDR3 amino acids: CASSLIEYTEAFF. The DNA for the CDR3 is TGTGCCAGCAGCTTGATAGAGTACACTGAAGCTTTCTTT. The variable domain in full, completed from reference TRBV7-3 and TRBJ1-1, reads GAGVSQTPSNKVTEKGKYVELRCDPISGHTALYWYRQSLGQGPEFLIYFQGTGAADDSGLPNDRFFAVRPEGSVSTLKIQRTERGDSAVYLCASSLIEYTEAFFGQGTRLTVV.

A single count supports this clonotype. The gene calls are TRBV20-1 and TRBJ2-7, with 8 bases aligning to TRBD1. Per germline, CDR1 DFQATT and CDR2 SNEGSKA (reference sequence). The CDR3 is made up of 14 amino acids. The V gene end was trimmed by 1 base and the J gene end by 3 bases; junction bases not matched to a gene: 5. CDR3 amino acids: CSARVRTGGYEQYF. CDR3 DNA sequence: TGCAGTGCTAGAGTTAGAACAGGGGGCTACGAGCAGTACTTC.